The 4 T cell receptor beta chains below come from one sample, sequenced in a study of beta chain features in type 1 diabetes. Study results and caveats: Type 1 diabetes patients had moderately but significantly shorter TCRB CDR3s in all four CD4+ subsets.

Their recognized antigens are unknown. Reverse transcription of all isolated RNA meant that expressed TCRB transcripts were sequenced. The repertoire was sequenced with immunoSEQ multiplex PCR; TCRdb's copy has only in-frame clones and lacks some. The sample contains hundreds of thousands of clones, over 12% of which appear only once. Source material: naive CD4+ T cells from blood. The receptor source for this set is a man aged 18 to 35 with type 1 diabetes.

Regarding this clone: Other DNA sequences in the same sample also yield this CDR3. Written as DNA, the CDR3 is TGCGCCAGCAGCCCCGGGGGGGGCCAAGAGACCCAGTACTTC. This translates into CASSPGGGQETQYF. The rearrangement links TRBV5-1 to TRBJ2-5; 8 bases are shared with TRBD2. The CDR3 is 14 residues long. Trimming removed 4 bases from V and 1 base from J; junction bases left unmatched: 3. CDR1 and CDR2 (germline): SGHRS, YFSETQ.

In this sample, this clone turned up a few times. The chain employs TRBV7-2 and TRBJ2-7, with 7 bases aligning to TRBD1. CDR3 length: 18 amino acids. Unmatched junction bases numbered 18, after V lost 3 bases and J lost 4 bases. Germline CDR1 reads SGHTA; CDR2 reads FQGNSA. The CDR3 bases are TGTGCCAGCAGCTTTGGAGCCGCTGGACAGGATGCGGGTTACGAGCAGTACTTC. It encodes CASSFGAAGQDAGYEQYF.

The V call is TRBV2, the J call TRBJ1-1; no reliable D call. Germline V lookup: CDR1 SNHLY, CDR2 FYNNEI. Trimming removed 2 bases at V and 4 bases at J, with 2 bases between. The CDR3 has 11 residues. For the CDR3, the DNA is TGTGCCAGCAGTGAACGCACTGAAGCTTTCTTT. Encoded protein: CASSERTEAFF.

This clone came up a few times. The gene calls are TRBV29-1 and TRBJ2-5, with a possible D match to TRBD2 (5 bases). The tail of the sequence fits TRBJ2-7 better, so the J call may be wrong. The germline V gene has CDR1 SQVTM and CDR2 ANQGSEA. This CDR3 spans 12 amino acids. In DNA form, the CDR3 reads TGCAGCGTTGGGACTGTCTCCTACGAGCAGTACTTC. Translated, it gives CSVGTVSYEQYF.